The clone carrying this TCR beta chain was detected a few times. What it binds is not known. CDR3 length equals 15 residues. V lost 4 bases, J lost 2 bases, and 5 bases stayed unmatched. Per germline, CDR1 SGHDT and CDR2 YYEEEE. These data belong to a study of T cell repertoires in cytomegalovirus infection. Findings and limits, study-wide: Ex vivo responses were dominated by HLA-C-restricted CMV-specific TCR beta clonotypes.

MiXCR was run by TCRdb on the reads, yielding one entry per CDR3 protein. This sample carries some 71,000 distinct CDR3 sequences, about 26% of them seen once, and the ten largest clones take 59%. The sequenced sample was CD8+ T cells from cultured PBMCs, obtained from culture after CMV antigen stimulation. This receptor was taken from a human donor in good health (CMV status not recorded). Some clones in this sample may be carry-over from other donors' samples. The chain couples TRBV5-6 to TRBJ1-5; TRBD1 matches 8 bases. CDR3 nucleotide sequence: TGTGCCAGCAGCCTGGACAGGGATGGCAATCAGCCCCAGCATTTT. Translated: CASSLDRDGNQPQHF.